The 9 T cell receptor beta chains below all came from one sample that was sequenced in a study of T cell responses to AZD1222 COVID-19 vaccine. Sequenced by immunoSEQ multiplex PCR; TCRdb stores in-frame clones only, minus some. The data show around 150,000 clones, 94% seen once. This material consisted of peripheral blood, taken 28 days after the second AZD1222 dose. All receptors derive from an adult who received the AZD1222 COVID-19 vaccine.

The chain links TRBV19 to TRBJ2-1; 10 bases are a match to TRBD2. Germline CDR1 reads LNHDA; CDR2 reads SQIVND (reference sequence). The length of the CDR3 is 13 residues. Trimming took 10 bases from V and 7 from J; bases not matched to a gene: 7. The CDR3 coding sequence is TGTGCCACCCGAGCGGGAGGGCAGAATGAGCAGTTCTTC. The encoded protein is CATRAGGQNEQFF. The full variable domain, completed using reference TRBV19 and TRBJ2-1, is DGGITQSPKYLFRKEGQNVTLSCEQNLNHDAMYWYRQDPGQGLRLIYYSQIVNDFQKGDIAEGYSVSREKKESFPLTVTSAQKNPTAFYLCATRAGGQNEQFFGPGTRLTVL.

The rearrangement joins TRBV30 to TRBJ1-5; 12 nucleotides match TRBD1. V lost 1 base and J lost 2; bases outside the gene matches: 12. The CDR3 has 19 residues. Germline loops: CDR1 GTSNPN, CDR2 SVGIG (reference sequence). CDR3 nucleotide sequence: TGTGCCTGGAGTGCCATTTCCGGGACAGGGGGCAGAGGCAATCAGCCCCAGCATTTT. Translated, it gives CAWSAISGTGGRGNQPQHF.

V is TRBV16 and J is TRBJ1-1; no reliable D call. The ends were cut back, 3 bases at V and 1 base at J, with 12 bases in the middle. The CDR3 runs to 15 residues. CDR1 and CDR2 (germline): KGHSY, FQNENV. CDR3 residues: CASSHGYAGNTEAFF. Here the CDR3 DNA reads TGTGCCAGCAGCCACGGATATGCAGGGAACACTGAAGCTTTCTTT. The full variable domain, its missing parts supplied by reference TRBV16 and TRBJ1-1, is GEEVAQTPKHLVRGEGQKAKLYCAPIKGHSYVFWYQQVLKNEFKFLISFQNENVFDETGMPKERFSAKCLPNSPCSLEIQATKLEDSAVYFCASSHGYAGNTEAFFGQGTRLTVV.

The chain links TRBV30 to TRBJ2-5, with 10 bases identical to TRBD2. J was trimmed by 2 bases and V by 3 bases; bases with no gene match: 3. The CDR3 is 14 amino acids. Germline CDR1 reads GTSNPN; CDR2 reads SVGIG (reference sequence). In nucleotides, the CDR3 is TGTGCCTGGAGCCGGACTAGCGGACAAGAGACCCAGTACTTC. The encoded protein is CAWSRTSGQETQYF.

V is TRBV7-8 and J is TRBJ1-1; perhaps TRBD1 as D (6 bases). The ends were cut back, 2 bases at V and 1 base at J, with 8 bases in the middle. In germline, CDR1 is SGHVS, CDR2 FQNEAQ. The CDR3 has 14 residues. The CDR3 nucleotides are TGTGCCAGCAGCTTACGACAGGCGAACACTGAAGCTTTCTTT. This translates into CASSLRQANTEAFF.

The V gene is TRBV19, the J gene TRBJ1-5; the D gene is possibly TRBD1 (6 bases). The CDR3 loop spans 13 amino acids. Germline V gives CDR1 LNHDA, CDR2 SQIVND (reference sequence). The V and J ends lost 4 bases and 4 bases respectively, with 8 bases between them. CDR3 bases: TGTGCCAGTAGTACAGGGGAAAATCAGCCCCAGCATTTT. This gives the protein CASSTGENQPQHF.

The chain recombines TRBV30 with TRBJ2-7; either TRBD1 or TRBD2 may supply D (5 bases each). The CDR3 is made up of 13 amino acids. With 6 bases removed from V and 2 bases from J, the gap between germline ends came to 14 bases. CDR1 and CDR2 (germline): GTSNPN, SVGIG (reference sequence). The CDR3 sequence is CACLGRDPYEQYF. Here the CDR3 DNA reads TGTGCCTGCCTGGGACGGGACCCCTACGAGCAGTACTTC.

CDR3 residues: CASSLYSGGNQPQHF. CDR3 DNA sequence: TGCGCCAGCAGCCTATATTCGGGGGGGAATCAGCCCCAGCATTTT. The genes are TRBV5-1 and TRBJ1-5; TRBD1 is a possible D gene (5 bases). This CDR3 is built from 15 residues. The V gene lost 4 bases and the J gene lost 4 bases, with 15 bases spanning the gap. Germline lookup yields CDR1 SGHRS and CDR2 YFSETQ.

The rearrangement uses TRBV4-3 and TRBJ2-2; D call uncertain. Trimming took off 3 bases at V and 2 bases at J, with 10 bases between the two ends. CDR1 is LGHNA, CDR2 YSLEER, per germline. CDR3 size: 15 residues. The CDR3 reads CASSHFNRNTGELFF. The CDR3 DNA sequence: TGCGCCAGCAGCCATTTTAACAGAAACACCGGGGAGCTGTTTTTT.